These 4 T cell receptor beta chains were sequenced from one sample in a study of blood T cells in healthy people across ages. Primers used in a second PCR of roughly 7 to 12 cycles were a sample-barcoded 5' primer and a J-beta primer mix. One entry per CDR3 protein results from TCRdb running MiXCR on the 5' RACE reads. This sample has more than 800,000 distinct CDR3 sequences, with roughly 45% found just once. Sample: blood. Every receptor here comes from a woman aged 60 to 75 in good health.

The chain links TRBV6-6 to TRBJ1-2; the match to TRBD1 covers 9 bases. J gave up 8 bases and V 6 bases, and 13 bases lay outside the gene matches. Germline V gene data show CDR1 as MNHNY and CDR2 as SVGAGI (reference sequence). This CDR3 comprises 15 residues. The CDR3: CASSATGTGTGGYTF. The CDR3 nucleotides read TGTGCCAGCAGCGCCACCGGGACAGGGACGGGAGGCTACACCTTC.

In regard to this clonotype: A junction end diverges from the germline sequence, so it may reflect a read error. The V call is TRBV6-5, the J call TRBJ2-1, with 10 bases identical to TRBD1. Germline V gene lookup returns CDR1 MNHEY and CDR2 SVGAGI. The CDR3 loop spans 15 amino acids. CDR3 loop: CANSLDRGLFNEQFF. The CDR3 coding sequence is TGTGCCAACAGTCTTGACAGGGGGCTTTTCAATGAGCAGTTCTTC.

The V gene is TRBV29-1, the J gene TRBJ2-7, with D tentatively TRBD2 (6 bases). The CDR3 spans 13 residues. Germline CDR1 is SQVTM and CDR2 is ANQGSEA. Trimming cost V 3 bases and J 6 bases, with 15 bases left between them. CDR3 in DNA: TGCAGCGTTGAGACGGGAGTCTCCCGCGAGCAGTACTTC. Amino acids: CSVETGVSREQYF.

The chain joins TRBV12-3 or TRBV12-4 to TRBJ2-1, with TRBD2 matching 11 bases. CDR3 length equals 16 residues. With V trimmed by 3 bases and J by 9 bases, 10 bases remained unmatched. The CDR3, as DNA: TGTGCCAGCAGTTTTTGGCTAGCGGGAGGCCGGGGTGAGCAGTTCTTC. Protein sequence: CASSFWLAGGRGEQFF.